Each of the 19 T cell receptor beta chains below was sequenced from the same sample in a study of shared clonotypes between healthy human individuals. TCRdb keeps only in-frame clones here, not all; method: immunoSEQ multiplex PCR. The sample lists about 1.5 million clones, around 97% occurring once. The sample comprised naive CD4+ T cells sorted from blood. Described subset: CD45RA+ positively selected. The receptors derive from a man under 40 in good health.

This clone was counted a single time. The chain is built from TRBV18 and TRBJ1-1; a weak D match, TRBD1 (5 bases). Germline V gene data show CDR1 as KGHSH and CDR2 as LQKENI. Trimming shortened V by 5 bases and J by 2 bases, and 12 bases separated the two germline ends. The CDR3 runs 14 residues. This CDR3 is CASSEGHGNTEAFF. Written as DNA, the CDR3 is TGTGCCAGCTCAGAAGGACACGGAAACACTGAAGCTTTCTTT.

V gene TRBV5-4 combines with J gene TRBJ1-3; D remains ambiguous. The CDR3 consists of 16 residues. Germline values: CDR1 SGHNT, CDR2 YYREEE (reference sequence). The V end lost 0 bases, the J end lost 0 bases, and 10 bases lay between the germline ends. CDR3 region: CASSLAGSPSGNTIYF. The CDR3, as DNA: TGTGCCAGCAGCTTGGCAGGCTCCCCCTCTGGAAACACCATATATTTT.

The J gene is TRBJ2-6, the V gene TRBV18; D remains unclear. Between the trimmed V and J ends, which lost 4 bases and 2 bases, there was a span of 3 bases. Germline V gene data show CDR1 as KGHSH and CDR2 as LQKENI. CDR3 length: 13 residues. CDR3 region: CASSLPGANVLTF. CDR3 in DNA: TGTGCCAGCTCACTGCCTGGGGCCAACGTCCTGACTTTC.

The genes are TRBV2 and TRBJ1-2; D gene ambiguous. This CDR3 contains 14 residues. The V and J ends lost 3 bases and 0 bases respectively, with 8 bases between them. Germline lookup yields CDR1 SNHLY and CDR2 FYNNEI. CDR3 protein: CASSDRQANYGYTF. CDR3 nucleotides: TGTGCCAGCAGTGATCGGCAAGCTAACTATGGCTACACCTTC.

The chain joins TRBV18 to TRBJ1-2; D remains ambiguous. Germline CDR1 reads KGHSH; CDR2 reads LQKENI. V lost 3 bases, J lost 4 bases, and 12 bases lay in between. The CDR3 contains 14 residues. CDR3: CASSPFPGRYGYTF. The CDR3 nucleotides read TGTGCCAGCTCACCGTTCCCAGGACGCTATGGCTACACCTTC.

The chain couples TRBV7-6 to TRBJ2-7, with D uncertain. The V gene lost 1 base and the J gene lost 1 base, with 5 bases spanning the gap. This CDR3 region has 13 residues. Per germline, CDR1 SGHVS and CDR2 FNYEAQ. The CDR3 DNA reads TGTGCCAGCAGCTTAGGCGAATCCTACGAGCAGTACTTC. This translates into CASSLGESYEQYF.

A remark on this clone: The sample contains more than one DNA sequence encoding this CDR3. The chain joins TRBV30 to TRBJ2-1; no clear D gene. The V gene's germline CDR1 is GTSNPN and CDR2 SVGIG (reference sequence). The V and J ends lost 0 bases and 4 bases respectively, with 7 bases between them. The CDR3 runs 13 residues. CDR3 protein: CAWSVGSYNEQFF. The CDR3 nucleotides read TGTGCCTGGAGTGTAGGGTCTTACAATGAGCAGTTCTTC.

The chain combines TRBV28 with TRBJ2-7; 8 bases are shared with TRBD2. V lost 11 bases, J lost 2 bases, and 8 bases stayed unmatched. Germline loops: CDR1 MDHEN, CDR2 SYDVKM. The CDR3 extends over 13 amino acids. CDR3 amino acids: CAPREGCPYEQYF. Here the CDR3 DNA reads TGTGCCCCCCGGGAGGGTTGCCCCTACGAGCAGTACTTC.

The chain uses TRBV28 and TRBJ1-2; D is uncertain. Trimming left V 5 bases short and J 3 bases short, with 4 bases between. The germline CDR1 and CDR2 sequences are MDHEN and SYDVKM. CDR3 length: 11 residues. CDR3 coding DNA: TGTGCCAGCAGTCTTCACTATGGCTACACCTTC. This translates into CASSLHYGYTF.

The chain joins TRBV28 to TRBJ1-1, with TRBD1 matching over 12 bases. The CDR3 runs to 17 residues. Losses at the gene ends were 5 bases for V and 4 bases for J; bases not matched to a gene: 11. Germline assignment: CDR1 MDHEN and CDR2 SYDVKM. The chain's CDR3 is CASSSFTGTGGFTEAFF. The CDR3 DNA is TGTGCCAGCAGTAGCTTTACCGGGACAGGGGGCTTCACTGAAGCTTTCTTT.

This chain uses TRBV7-2 with TRBJ2-7; TRBD2 agrees at 8 bases. J was trimmed by 2 bases and V by 6 bases; bases with no gene match: 6. The CDR3 has 14 amino acids. Germline V gives CDR1 SGHTA, CDR2 FQGNSA. CDR3 region: CASSLAGKPYEQYF. The CDR3 DNA reads TGTGCCAGCAGTCTAGCGGGTAAACCCTACGAGCAGTACTTC.

This clone was found once. The chain joins TRBV5-4 to TRBJ2-7; D is tentatively TRBD1 or TRBD2 (5 bases each). The length of the CDR3 is 14 residues. V lost 0 bases and J 4 bases, leaving 11 bases between the germline ends. CDR1 and CDR2 from the germline V gene are SGHNT and YYREEE (reference sequence). The CDR3 loop is CASSLEGPRYEQYF. DNA of the CDR3: TGTGCCAGCAGCTTGGAGGGACCGAGATACGAGCAGTACTTC.

This chain links TRBV6-6 with TRBJ2-7; D possibly corresponds to TRBD2 (6 bases). The CDR3 is made up of 13 amino acids. Germline CDR1 reads MNHNY; CDR2 reads SVGAGI (reference sequence). V lost 6 bases and J 2 bases, leaving 11 bases between the germline ends. The CDR3, as DNA: TGTGCCAGCAGCCTAGCGTCCCCCTACGAGCAGTACTTC. This sequence encodes CASSLASPYEQYF.

This chain's CDR3 is CASGQRIILKQYF. The CDR3 nucleotides are TGCGCCAGCGGACAGAGAATCATCTTAAAGCAGTACTTC. The chain employs TRBV23-1 and TRBJ2-7; tentative D call: TRBD1 (6 bases). TRBV23-1 is identified as an open reading frame with a role that is uncertain. Between the trimmed V and J ends, which lost 8 bases and 8 bases, there was a span of 19 bases. CDR3 length: 13 residues.

J is TRBJ2-7 and V is TRBV28; D perhaps matches TRBD1 (6 bases). Germline-derived CDR1 and CDR2 are MDHEN and SYDVKM. The CDR3 consists of 14 residues. Trimming left V 5 bases short and J 7 bases short, with 18 bases between. CDR3 loop: CASSEGVNIREQYF. CDR3 coding DNA: TGTGCCAGCAGTGAGGGGGTTAATATACGTGAGCAGTACTTC.

This rearrangement joins TRBV19 to TRBJ2-7, with D perhaps given as TRBD1 or TRBD2 (5 bases each). Trimming removed 8 bases from V and 5 bases from J, with 22 bases in between. Germline CDR1 LNHDA, CDR2 SQIVND (reference sequence). CDR3 length: 15 residues. The chain's CDR3 is CASAWSWGTLDEQYF. DNA for the CDR3: TGTGCCAGTGCGTGGTCTTGGGGGACGCTCGACGAGCAGTACTTC.

J is TRBJ2-7 and V is TRBV28; unclear D gene. The germline CDR1 and CDR2 sequences are MDHEN and SYDVKM. CDR3 length: 11 residues. V lost 6 bases to trimming and J lost 7 bases, with 10 bases between them. CDR3 in amino acids: CASRGLGEQYF. The DNA of the CDR3 is TGTGCCAGCAGAGGGTTGGGGGAGCAGTACTTC. Full variable domain (missing parts from reference TRBV28 and TRBJ2-7): DVKVTQSSRYLVKRTGEKVFLECVQDMDHENMFWYRQDPGLGLRLIYFSYDVKMKEKGDIPEGYSVSREKKERFSLILESASTNQTSMYLCASRGLGEQYFGPGTRLTVT.

This rearrangement joins TRBV6-1 to TRBJ2-2; possible D gene TRBD2, 5 bases. Trimming shortened V by 0 bases and J by 0 bases, and 5 bases separated the two germline ends. The length of the CDR3 is 15 residues. CDR1 MNHNS and CDR2 SASEGT come from the germline V gene. In nucleotides, the CDR3 is TGTGCCAGCAGTGAAGCCGGGGCGAACACCGGGGAGCTGTTTTTT. Protein sequence: CASSEAGANTGELFF.

The chain couples TRBV30 to TRBJ2-7, with D uncertain. The CDR3 is 13 residues long. The V end lost 7 bases, the J end lost 0 bases, and 13 bases lay between the germline ends. Germline CDR1 GTSNPN, CDR2 SVGIG (reference sequence). This CDR3 reads CASGLYSSYEQYF. The DNA of the CDR3 is TGTGCCTCTGGGCTGTACAGCTCCTACGAGCAGTACTTC.